A single sample is the source of the 16 T cell receptor beta chains below, sequenced in a study of cytomegalovirus exposure and HLA in healthy donors. 60 Vbeta and 13 Jbeta primers were used in PCR. The assay was immunoSEQ multiplex PCR, and TCRdb's table has in-frame clones only and misses some. This sample carries about 77,000 clones, 78% of them seen once, and the ten largest clones take 3% to 4%. The material sequenced was PBMCs. Source of these receptors: a man in his forties in good health and CMV-seronegative.

The chain combines TRBV5-1 with TRBJ2-3; the D gene is possibly TRBD2 (5 bases). The CDR3 length is 13 residues. Germline V gene sequence: CDR1 SGHRS, CDR2 YFSETQ. V lost 7 bases, J lost 6 bases, and 15 bases lay in between. CDR3 region: CASWASWRDTQYF. The CDR3 DNA sequence: TGCGCCAGCTGGGCCTCTTGGAGGGATACGCAGTATTTT.

This chain uses TRBV29-1 with TRBJ2-6; perhaps TRBD1 as D (6 bases). The germline V gene has CDR1 SQVTM and CDR2 ANQGSEA. This CDR3 is built from 14 residues. The ends were cut back, 3 bases at V and 4 bases at J, with 10 bases in the middle. Here the CDR3 reads CSVDTGSGANVLTF. In DNA form, the CDR3 reads TGCAGCGTTGACACAGGGTCCGGGGCCAACGTCCTGACTTTC.

This chain uses TRBV19 with TRBJ1-1; D is perhaps TRBD1 (6 bases). CDR1 is LNHDA, CDR2 SQIVND, per germline (reference sequence). The CDR3 spans 13 residues. Trimming took off 3 bases at V and 5 bases at J, with 10 bases between the two ends. CDR3 amino acids: CASSIRGRTEAFF. The DNA for the CDR3 is TGTGCCAGTAGTATCAGGGGAAGGACTGAAGCTTTCTTT. The whole variable domain, filled in from reference TRBV19 and TRBJ1-1, reads DGGITQSPKYLFRKEGQNVTLSCEQNLNHDAMYWYRQDPGQGLRLIYYSQIVNDFQKGDIAEGYSVSREKKESFPLTVTSAQKNPTAFYLCASSIRGRTEAFFGQGTRLTVV.

V and J are TRBV27 and TRBJ1-3; D possibly corresponds to TRBD1 (5 bases). Per germline, CDR1 MNHEY and CDR2 SMNVEV (reference sequence). V shed 4 bases and J shed 9 bases, with 19 bases lying between them. This CDR3 has 15 amino acids. The CDR3 DNA reads TGTGCCAGCAGTTCCATAGACCCGGGGGTGAGCACCATATATTTT. Protein sequence: CASSSIDPGVSTIYF.

This chain uses TRBV7-3 with TRBJ2-6; D is unclear. The CDR3 is 15 residues long. The V end was cut by 6 bases, the J end by 0 bases, with 9 bases between. Germline values: CDR1 SGHTA, CDR2 FQGTGA. DNA for the CDR3: TGTGCCAGCAGACCCGACACCTCTGGGGCCAACGTCCTGACTTTC. Protein product: CASRPDTSGANVLTF.

The CDR3 loop reads CASSLGGTLFEKLFF. In DNA, the CDR3 is TGCGCCAGCAGCTTGGGGGGGACTCTGTTTGAAAAACTGTTTTTT. The J gene is TRBJ1-4, the V gene TRBV5-1; weak D call: TRBD1 (5 bases). CDR3 length equals 15 residues. V was trimmed by 0 bases and J by 7 bases, leaving 13 bases between them. The V gene's germline CDR1 is SGHRS and CDR2 YFSETQ.

The V gene is TRBV7-6, the J gene TRBJ2-3, with no clear D. The germline V gene encodes CDR1 SGHVS and CDR2 FNYEAQ. The CDR3 loop spans 13 amino acids. V shed 3 bases and J shed 5 bases, with 9 bases lying between them. In DNA, the CDR3 is TGTGCCAGCAGCTTCTCTCTGTTAGATACGCAGTATTTT. This gives the protein CASSFSLLDTQYF.

V usage is TRBV5-1 and J usage is TRBJ2-1, with 15 bases that match TRBD2. V dropped 4 bases and J dropped 8; count of bases not matched to a gene: 7. The V gene's germline CDR1 is SGHRS and CDR2 YFSETQ. The CDR3 spans 16 residues. The CDR3 nucleotides read TGCGCCAGCAGCCGAGGACTAGCGGGGGGGCCTCATGAGCAGTTCTTC. Its protein is CASSRGLAGGPHEQFF.

This chain connects TRBV9 to TRBJ2-1, with 8 bases fitting TRBD1. The J segment lost 7 bases and the V segment lost 7 bases, leaving 13 bases of the junction unmatched. CDR1 SGDLS and CDR2 YYNGEE come from the germline V gene. The CDR3 sequence is 15 residues long. CDR3 amino acids: CASGPGGFGRNEQFF. As DNA, the CDR3 is TGTGCCAGCGGCCCAGGGGGCTTTGGTAGGAATGAGCAGTTCTTC.

The rearrangement uses TRBV6-1 and TRBJ2-7, with 10 bases that match TRBD1. This CDR3 contains 15 residues. V shed 4 bases and J 3 bases; nucleotides not matched to a gene: 6. In germline, CDR1 is MNHNS, CDR2 SASEGT. The CDR3 loop is CASSGGQGNVYEQYF. The DNA for the CDR3 is TGTGCCAGCAGTGGGGGACAGGGGAATGTCTACGAGCAGTACTTC.

The V and J genes are TRBV6-5 and TRBJ2-2; TRBD2 is a possible D gene (6 bases). Trimming shortened V by 2 bases and J by 5 bases, and 9 bases separated the two germline ends. Germline-derived CDR1 and CDR2 are MNHEY and SVGAGI. The CDR3 is 14 residues long. In DNA form, the CDR3 reads TGTGCCAGCAGTTACGTGGGGAGGACCGGGGAGCTGTTTTTT. Translated, it gives CASSYVGRTGELFF.

This clone was picked up one time. The J gene is TRBJ1-1, the V gene TRBV18, with D maybe TRBD1 (6 bases). The CDR3 runs to 14 residues. Germline lookup yields CDR1 KGHSH and CDR2 LQKENI. V was shortened by 1 base and J by 0 bases, with 6 bases between the two germline ends. CDR3 in DNA: TGTGCCAGCTCACCACGGGACATGAACACTGAAGCTTTCTTT. This encodes CASSPRDMNTEAFF.

J is TRBJ2-2 and V is TRBV29-1, with unresolved D. The V gene lost 5 bases and the J gene lost 5 bases, with 15 bases spanning the gap. This CDR3 has 14 residues. The V gene's germline CDR1 is SQVTM and CDR2 ANQGSEA. The CDR3 DNA reads TGCAGCGTTCCCGACCCAACAGAGACCGGGGAGCTGTTTTTT. Its translation: CSVPDPTETGELFF.

There are a few counts of this clone. CDR3 DNA sequence: TGTGCCAGCAGTTACGTGCGGACAGGGGGCTCCTATGGCTACACCTTC. Translation: CASSYVRTGGSYGYTF. V gene TRBV6-5 combines with J gene TRBJ1-2; 11 bases fit TRBD1. Germline V gene lookup returns CDR1 MNHEY and CDR2 SVGAGI. J was trimmed by 4 bases and V by 2 bases; bases with no gene match: 6. The CDR3 consists of 16 residues.

This rearrangement joins TRBV6-5 to TRBJ2-1, with 7 bases aligning to TRBD1. The germline gives CDR1 MNHEY, CDR2 SVGAGI. Trimming took 5 bases from V and 15 from J; bases not matched to a gene: 10. The CDR3 extends over 12 amino acids. The CDR3 DNA sequence: TGTGCCAGCAGTCAACCTACAGGGGACACGTTCTTC. Its translation: CASSQPTGDTFF.

The rearrangement joins TRBV28 to TRBJ1-5, with 9 positions matching TRBD1. The CDR3 has 13 amino acids. With 6 bases clipped from V and 6 bases from J, the junction kept 3 bases outside the gene matches. Germline CDR1 MDHEN, CDR2 SYDVKM. As DNA, the CDR3 is TGTGCCAGCAGACGACAGGGGGGTCAGCCCCAGCATTTT. This gives the protein CASRRQGGQPQHF.